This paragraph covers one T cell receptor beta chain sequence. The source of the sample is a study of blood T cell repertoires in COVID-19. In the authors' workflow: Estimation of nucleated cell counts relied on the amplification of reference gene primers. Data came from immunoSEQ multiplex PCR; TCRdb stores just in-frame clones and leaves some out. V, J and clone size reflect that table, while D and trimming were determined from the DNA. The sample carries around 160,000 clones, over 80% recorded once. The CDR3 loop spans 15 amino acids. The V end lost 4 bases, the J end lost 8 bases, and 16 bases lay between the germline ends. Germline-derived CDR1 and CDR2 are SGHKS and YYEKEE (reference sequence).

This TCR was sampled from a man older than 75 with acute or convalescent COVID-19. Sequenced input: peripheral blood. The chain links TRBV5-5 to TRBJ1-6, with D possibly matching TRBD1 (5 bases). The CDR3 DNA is TGTGCCAGCAGCCAGGGCACGACCAGCCATTCACCCCTCCACTTT. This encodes CASSQGTTSHSPLHF. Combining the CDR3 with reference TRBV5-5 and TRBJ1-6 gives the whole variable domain DAGVTQSPTHLIKTRGQQVTLRCSPISGHKSVSWYQQVLGQGPQFIFQYYEKEERGRGNFPDRFSARQFPNYSSELNVNALLLGDSALYLCASSQGTTSHSPLHFGNGTRLTVT.